Each of the 26 T cell receptor beta chains below was sequenced from the same sample in a study of CD8 T cells in Susac syndrome. Reverse transcription of about 0.45 to 1 ug RNA was performed with random hexamers. Via MiXCR, TCRdb re-called the immunoSEQ multiplex PCR reads, giving one row per CDR3 protein. The sample consists of some 110,000 distinct CDR3 sequences, approximately 93% of them appearing once. Source material: CD4+ T cells from PBMCs. These receptors were collected from a human donor with multiple sclerosis.

The rearrangement links TRBV30 to TRBJ2-3; D possibly matches TRBD1 or TRBD2 (5 bases each). Germline CDR1 and CDR2: GTSNPN and SVGIG (reference sequence). This CDR3 has 12 amino acids. Trimming stripped 2 bases from V and 5 bases from J, with 8 bases between. The CDR3 is CAWSWDGDTQYF. The CDR3, as DNA: TGTGCCTGGAGTTGGGACGGAGATACGCAGTATTTT. The whole variable domain, filled in from reference TRBV30 and TRBJ2-3, reads SQTIHQWPATLVQPVGSPLSLECTVEGTSNPNLYWYRQAAGRGLQLLFYSVGIGQISSEVPQNLSASRPQDRQFILSSKKLLLSDSGFYLCAWSWDGDTQYFGPGTRLTVL.

The rearrangement uses TRBV29-1 and TRBJ2-7, with 8 bases identical to TRBD1. Germline V lookup: CDR1 SQVTM, CDR2 ANQGSEA. J gave up 8 bases and V 5 bases, and 5 bases lay outside the gene matches. The CDR3 has 11 residues. The CDR3 DNA is TGCAGCGTTAAAACAGGGGGTCAGCAGTACTTC. Translation: CSVKTGGQQYF.

The rearrangement uses TRBV3-1 and TRBJ1-2; D gene ambiguous. This CDR3 spans 13 amino acids. The V end was cut by 2 bases, the J end by 4 bases, with 8 bases between. Germline CDR1 LGHDT, CDR2 YNNKEL (reference sequence). As DNA, the CDR3 is TGTGCCAGCAGCCAACCGGGGAGCTATGGCTACACCTTC. This codes for CASSQPGSYGYTF.

V is TRBV6-2 or TRBV6-3 and J is TRBJ1-6, with 8 bases matching TRBD1. With V trimmed by 6 bases and J by 5 bases, 6 bases remained unmatched. CDR3 length: 15 residues. The germline V gene encodes CDR1 MNHEY and CDR2 SVGEGT. CDR3 loop: CASSERTGNNSPLHF. The CDR3 DNA reads TGTGCCAGCAGCGAGAGGACAGGGAATAATTCACCCCTCCACTTT.

V is TRBV10-3 and J is TRBJ2-3, with 9 bases aligning to TRBD1. The CDR3 totals 15 residues. Unmatched junction bases numbered 5, after V lost 6 bases and J lost 1 base. Germline CDR1 and CDR2: ENHRY and SYGVKD. The CDR3 nucleotides are TGTGCCATCAGACCTCGGGACAGGGGCACAGATACGCAGTATTTT. It specifies CAIRPRDRGTDTQYF.

This CDR3 reads CASSLEGMVTEAFF. The CDR3 DNA reads as TGTGCCAGCAGCTTAGAGGGTATGGTCACTGAAGCTTTCTTT. V usage is TRBV11-2 and J usage is TRBJ1-1; no reliable D call. The germline V gene has CDR1 SGHAT and CDR2 FQNNGV. CDR3 length equals 14 residues. V lost 0 bases and J lost 4, with 9 bases in between.

This chain joins TRBV10-3 and TRBJ2-7; D is unclear. Germline CDR1 ENHRY, CDR2 SYGVKD. The CDR3 is 13 residues long. The V gene lost 8 bases and the J gene lost 0 bases, with 11 bases spanning the gap. The CDR3 loop is CAIGPLASYEQYF. The DNA for the CDR3 is TGTGCCATCGGCCCCTTGGCCTCCTACGAGCAGTACTTC.

The J gene is TRBJ1-1, the V gene TRBV7-2; TRBD1 matches 7 bases. Germline V gene sequence: CDR1 SGHTA, CDR2 FQGNSA. CDR3 length: 16 residues. Trimming at V came to 1 base and at J to 2 bases, leaving 7 bases not matched to a gene. The DNA of the CDR3 is TGTGCCAGCAGCTTAGGGGCAGGGGGTTTTAACACTGAAGCTTTCTTT. This encodes CASSLGAGGFNTEAFF.

J is TRBJ1-2 and V is TRBV4-1; tentative D call: TRBD1 (5 bases). V was trimmed by 2 bases and J by 4 bases, leaving 8 bases between them. Germline V lookup: CDR1 MGHRA, CDR2 YSYEKL. The CDR3 totals 13 residues. The CDR3 loop reads CASSQSGAYGYTF. The CDR3 nucleotides read TGCGCCAGCAGCCAATCCGGGGCCTATGGCTACACCTTC.

This chain joins TRBV28 and TRBJ1-2; D is undetermined. Germline V gene lookup returns CDR1 MDHEN and CDR2 SYDVKM. The germline V and J ends were trimmed by 3 bases and 4 bases, with 6 bases remaining between them. CDR3 size: 12 residues. CDR3 DNA: TGTGCCAGCAGTTTTTCGGTCTATGGCTACACCTTC. Protein: CASSFSVYGYTF.

This chain uses TRBV29-1 with TRBJ1-4; possible D gene TRBD1, 5 bases. Germline V gives CDR1 SQVTM, CDR2 ANQGSEA. V was trimmed by 4 bases and J by 7 bases, leaving 10 bases between them. The CDR3 contains 12 residues. The CDR3 sequence: CSVAGEGEKLFF. In DNA, the CDR3 is TGCAGCGTTGCGGGGGAGGGTGAAAAACTGTTTTTT.

The V and J genes are TRBV5-1 and TRBJ2-3; no firm D call. The CDR3 loop spans 15 amino acids. The V end was cut by 3 bases, the J end by 0 bases, with 11 bases between. Germline lookup yields CDR1 SGHRS and CDR2 YFSETQ. The CDR3 loop is CASSSGPYSTDTQYF. CDR3 nucleotide sequence: TGCGCCAGCAGCTCAGGACCCTATAGCACAGATACGCAGTATTTT.

V gene TRBV5-1 combines with J gene TRBJ1-3; no reliable D call. The CDR3 runs to 18 residues. The V gene lost 1 base and the J gene lost 0 bases, with 17 bases spanning the gap. Per the germline V gene, CDR1 is SGHRS and CDR2 is YFSETQ. CDR3: CASSLNRRSADSGNTIYF. The CDR3, as DNA: TGCGCCAGCAGCTTGAATCGGCGGAGTGCCGACTCTGGAAACACCATATATTTT.

The J gene is TRBJ2-5, the V gene TRBV6-2 or TRBV6-3; D not certain. Germline V gives CDR1 MNHEY, CDR2 SVGEGT. V dropped 6 bases and J dropped 4 bases, with 9 bases sitting between them. The CDR3 loop spans 12 amino acids. CDR3 nucleotide sequence: TGTGCCAGCAGCCCCTTCCCAGAGACCCAGTACTTC. It translates to CASSPFPETQYF.

This chain uses TRBV18 with TRBJ2-7; D might be TRBD1 or TRBD2, each matching 5 bases. Germline lookup yields CDR1 KGHSH and CDR2 LQKENI. The CDR3 sequence is 14 residues long. Between the trimmed V and J ends, which lost 5 bases and 4 bases, there was a span of 15 bases. The CDR3 protein is CASSARDGGYEQYF. The CDR3 DNA sequence: TGTGCCAGCTCAGCAAGGGACGGAGGATACGAGCAGTACTTC. Full variable domain (rest looked up from reference TRBV18 and TRBJ2-7): NAGVMQNPRHLVRRRGQEARLRCSPMKGHSHVYWYRQLPEEGLKFMVYLQKENIIDESGMPKERFSAEFPKEGPSILRIQQVVRGDSAAYFCASSARDGGYEQYFGPGTRLTVT.

CDR3 coding DNA: TGCGCCAGCAGCCCCCCGGGACAGGGCTTAGCGAACACCGGGGAGCTGTTTTTT. This codes for CASSPPGQGLANTGELFF. The rearrangement links TRBV5-1 to TRBJ2-2, with 9 bases matching TRBD1. The V gene's germline CDR1 is SGHRS and CDR2 YFSETQ. CDR3 length equals 18 residues. J was trimmed by 0 bases and V by 4 bases; bases with no gene match: 10.

This chain connects TRBV6-6 to TRBJ2-5; 9 nucleotides line up with TRBD1. J gave up 2 bases and V 2 bases, and 6 bases lay outside the gene matches. Germline V gene sequence: CDR1 MNHNY, CDR2 SVGAGI (reference sequence). There are 16 residues in the CDR3. CDR3 DNA sequence: TGTGCCAGCAGTTACGCCGGGACAGGGTTTCAAGAGACCCAGTACTTC. This gives the protein CASSYAGTGFQETQYF.

V gene TRBV14 combines with J gene TRBJ2-7; no clear D gene. This CDR3 has 12 amino acids. V was pared by 6 bases and J by 2 bases, with 8 bases between. Germline assignment: CDR1 SGHDN and CDR2 FVKESK. The CDR3 here is CASSRGPYEQYF. CDR3 DNA sequence: TGTGCCAGCAGTAGAGGCCCCTACGAGCAGTACTTC.

The chain couples TRBV24-1 to TRBJ2-7, with TRBD1 matching 7 bases. The length of the CDR3 is 14 residues. The V segment lost 9 bases and the J segment 1 base; nucleotides outside the gene matches: 8. The germline gives CDR1 KGHDR, CDR2 SFDVKD. In DNA form, the CDR3 reads TGTGCCACCTCTTTGGGGGACAGTTCCTACGAGCAGTACTTC. Translation gives CATSLGDSSYEQYF.

The chain is built from TRBV20-1 and TRBJ2-1, with 9 nucleotides matching TRBD2. The CDR3 spans 16 residues. The V gene's germline CDR1 is DFQATT and CDR2 SNEGSKA (reference sequence). Trimming removed 6 bases from V and 3 bases from J; junction bases left unmatched: 12. The CDR3 protein is CSALAGGLTYYNEQFF. The CDR3 region has the DNA TGCAGTGCCCTTGCGGGGGGGTTGACCTACTACAATGAGCAGTTCTTC.

The chain carries TRBV4-1 and TRBJ2-1; D is perhaps TRBD2 (6 bases). The ends were cut back, 4 bases at V and 2 bases at J, with 15 bases in the middle. This CDR3 contains 16 residues. In germline, CDR1 is MGHRA, CDR2 YSYEKL. The CDR3 DNA reads as TGCGCCAGCAGCCGCCTACTAGCAGAGGCCTACAATGAGCAGTTCTTC. Encoded protein: CASSRLLAEAYNEQFF.

V is TRBV3-1 and J is TRBJ1-3, with D perhaps TRBD1 (5 bases). CDR3 length equals 16 residues. V lost 1 base, J lost 2 bases, and 12 bases lay in between. Germline V CDR1 and CDR2: LGHDT, YNNKEL (reference sequence). CDR3 sequence: CASSQGDRRAGNTIYF. The DNA of the CDR3 is TGTGCCAGCAGCCAAGGAGACAGAAGAGCTGGAAACACCATATATTTT. The full variable domain, with the rest looked up from reference TRBV3-1 and TRBJ1-3, is DTAVSQTPKYLVTQMGNDKSIKCEQNLGHDTMYWYKQDSKKFLKIMFSYNNKELIINETVPNRFSPKSPDKAHLNLHINSLELGDSAVYFCASSQGDRRAGNTIYFGEGSWLTVV.

The chain couples TRBV27 to TRBJ1-6; perhaps TRBD1 as D (5 bases). Per the germline V gene, CDR1 is MNHEY and CDR2 is SMNVEV (reference sequence). V was shortened by 8 bases and J by 0 bases, with 11 bases between the two germline ends. CDR3 length equals 15 residues. CDR3 sequence (DNA): TGTGCCAGCGGCCCAGGGAGCTCCTATAATTCACCCCTCCACTTT. Encoded protein: CASGPGSSYNSPLHF.

The chain combines TRBV20-1 with TRBJ1-5; weak D call: TRBD1 (5 bases). The CDR3 loop spans 14 amino acids. V was clipped by 0 bases and J by 6 bases, with 12 bases between them. The germline V gene has CDR1 DFQATT and CDR2 SNEGSKA (reference sequence). The DNA of the CDR3 is TGCAGTGCTAGAGATGTGGGACGGAGTCAGCCCCAGCATTTT. As protein: CSARDVGRSQPQHF.

The rearrangement uses TRBV5-6 and TRBJ2-4; D call uncertain. Deletions cut 4 bases from V and 3 bases from J, with 14 bases between. CDR3 length: 15 residues. Germline assignment: CDR1 SGHDT and CDR2 YYEEEE. The DNA of the CDR3 is TGTGCCAGCAGCGGATCCCATACGAGCAAAAACATTCAGTACTTC. This sequence encodes CASSGSHTSKNIQYF.

This sequence joins TRBV12-3 or TRBV12-4 and TRBJ1-1; D uncertain. V dropped 2 bases and J dropped 6 bases, with 10 bases sitting between them. This CDR3 is 13 amino acids long. The CDR3 sequence: CASSLSVSSEAFF. In DNA, the CDR3 is TGTGCCAGCAGTTTATCCGTTTCTTCTGAAGCTTTCTTT.